The 8 T cell receptor beta chains in this list originate from one sample, sequenced in a study of blood T cell repertoires in COVID-19. The data were produced by immunoSEQ multiplex PCR, yet TCRdb's version contains in-frame clones alone and is incomplete. The table shows 300,000 or so clones, with 87% occurring only once. The sample consisted of peripheral blood. Every receptor here comes from a woman between 35 and 50 years old who had recovered from COVID-19.

This clone appeared a single time. The chain joins TRBV10-1 to TRBJ1-1; 9 nucleotides match TRBD1. The CDR3 consists of 15 residues. Germline V gene sequence: CDR1 WNHNN, CDR2 SYGVQD (reference sequence). Trimming removed 3 bases from V and 4 bases from J; junction bases left unmatched: 6. The CDR3: CASSEGQGFGTEAFF. Here the CDR3 DNA reads TGCGCCAGCAGTGAAGGACAGGGGTTTGGCACTGAAGCTTTCTTT.

This clone was found once. The V and J genes are TRBV3-1 (or the pseudogene TRBV3-2) and TRBJ2-7, with 11 nucleotides matching TRBD1. The trim removed 3 bases at V and 4 bases at J, leaving 8 bases unmatched. The CDR3 is 16 amino acids. Germline V lookup: CDR1 LGHDT, CDR2 YNNKEL (reference sequence). CDR3 loop: CASSQAWTGGRYEQYF. The CDR3 coding sequence is TGTGCCAGCAGCCAGGCCTGGACAGGGGGCAGGTACGAGCAGTACTTC.

This clone was observed once. This chain joins TRBV19 and TRBJ1-1, with TRBD1 identical over 7 bases. Germline V lookup: CDR1 LNHDA, CDR2 SQIVND (reference sequence). The V gene end was trimmed by 6 bases and the J gene end by 1 base; junction bases not matched to a gene: 26. The CDR3 has 21 residues. Written as DNA, the CDR3 is TGTGCCAGTAGCAGACTTGGGACAGCCGGGGCGAGAGCCTCCAGGAACACTGAAGCTTTCTTT. This codes for CASSRLGTAGARASRNTEAFF.

The chain is built from TRBV5-5 and TRBJ1-2; 7 bases agree with TRBD1. From germline, CDR1 is SGHKS and CDR2 YYEKEE (reference sequence). This CDR3 contains 14 residues. V gave up 4 bases and J gave up 4 bases; unmatched junction bases: 7. CDR3 nucleotides: TGTGCCAGCAGCCCCCGGGACAGAGGCTATGGCTACACCTTC. Residues: CASSPRDRGYGYTF.

The V gene is TRBV11-2, the J gene TRBJ1-3, with D maybe TRBD1 (6 bases). The CDR3 has 17 amino acids. Germline CDR1 and CDR2: SGHAT and FQNNGV. The V and J ends lost 5 bases and 0 bases respectively, with 17 bases between them. This CDR3 reads CASSAAPTGLSGNTIYF. The CDR3 DNA sequence: TGTGCCAGCAGCGCGGCCCCGACAGGACTCTCTGGAAACACCATATATTTT.

This sequence joins TRBV7-9 and TRBJ1-6; no clear D gene. Per germline, CDR1 SEHNR and CDR2 FQNEAQ (reference sequence). This CDR3 is 12 amino acids long. Between the trimmed V and J ends, which lost 10 bases and 7 bases, there was a span of 11 bases. CDR3 nucleotide sequence: TGTGCCATTCCCGGGTCCAATTCACCCCTCCACTTT. It is translated as CAIPGSNSPLHF.

The V call is TRBV6-6, the J call TRBJ2-5; 7 bases match TRBD1. The V and J ends lost 6 bases and 1 base, in that order; junction bases with no gene match: 8. CDR3 length equals 15 residues. Germline V gene data show CDR1 as MNHNY and CDR2 as SVGAGI (reference sequence). The CDR3 DNA reads TGTGCCAGCAGAATTCTATGGGACAGCCAAGAGACCCAGTACTTC. It translates to CASRILWDSQETQYF.

The V and J genes are TRBV5-4 and TRBJ1-1, with 8 positions matching TRBD1. The CDR3 consists of 15 residues. Germline V gene data show CDR1 as SGHNT and CDR2 as YYREEE (reference sequence). J gave up 5 bases and V 1 base, and 7 bases lay outside the gene matches. The CDR3 sequence: CASSLLGQGGTEAFF. In DNA, the CDR3 is TGTGCCAGCAGCTTGCTCGGACAGGGAGGGACTGAAGCTTTCTTT.